Each of the 22 T cell receptor beta chains below was sequenced from the same sample in a study of shared clonotypes between healthy human individuals. The assay was immunoSEQ multiplex PCR, and TCRdb's table has in-frame clones only and misses some. The repertoire holds some 2 million clones, with around 96% as singletons. The naive CD8 fraction comprised CD45RO-negative cells positively selected for CCR7 and excluded terminally differentiated effector memory CD45RA+ cells. The sample consisted of naive CD8+ T cells sorted from blood. Source of these receptors: a man between 18 and 29 years old in good health.

This chain joins TRBV2 and TRBJ2-7; TRBD1 or TRBD2 may be the D gene (6 bases each). Trimming took 10 bases from V and 5 from J, leaving 15 bases between them. Per the germline V gene, CDR1 is SNHLY and CDR2 is FYNNEI. This CDR3 spans 12 amino acids. In nucleotides, the CDR3 is TGTGCCACCCGGGGGCTTGGCGACGAGCAGTACTTC. It translates to CATRGLGDEQYF. Full variable domain (rest looked up from reference TRBV2 and TRBJ2-7): EPEVTQTPSHQVTQMGQEVILRCVPISNHLYFYWYRQILGQKVEFLVSFYNNEISEKSEIFDDQFSVERPDGSNFTLKIRSTKLEDSAMYFCATRGLGDEQYFGPGTRLTVT.

The chain links TRBV28 to TRBJ2-3; the D is unclear. Trimming shortened V by 3 bases and J by 4 bases, and 5 bases separated the two germline ends. CDR3 length equals 12 residues. The germline V gene has CDR1 MDHEN and CDR2 SYDVKM. DNA for the CDR3: TGTGCCAGCAGTTTGTTAGCAGATACGCAGTATTTT. It specifies CASSLLADTQYF. Filled out from reference TRBV28 and TRBJ2-3, the complete variable domain reads DVKVTQSSRYLVKRTGEKVFLECVQDMDHENMFWYRQDPGLGLRLIYFSYDVKMKEKGDIPEGYSVSREKKERFSLILESASTNQTSMYLCASSLLADTQYFGPGTRLTVL.

The V call is TRBV6-6, the J call TRBJ2-7, with TRBD2 identical over 14 bases. The germline V gene has CDR1 MNHNY and CDR2 SVGAGI (reference sequence). The CDR3 is 16 amino acids. The junction had 11 bases not matched to a gene; V was cut back by 2 bases and J by 11 bases. The CDR3 DNA reads as TGTGCCAGCAGTTACGCTGTTATTGGGACTAGCGGGAGAGAGTACTTC. Its translation is CASSYAVIGTSGREYF.

This clone showed up just once. The chain joins TRBV6-1 to TRBJ2-7; D remains unclear. The CDR3 is 15 amino acids. Germline lookup yields CDR1 MNHNS and CDR2 SASEGT. Trimming took 4 bases from V and 0 from J, leaving 13 bases between them. The CDR3 protein is CASSGTRLYSYEQYF. The CDR3 DNA is TGTGCCAGCAGTGGGACGCGGCTGTACTCCTACGAGCAGTACTTC.

The V gene is TRBV14, the J gene TRBJ1-1; D ambiguous. Germline V gives CDR1 SGHDN, CDR2 FVKESK. The CDR3 sequence is 15 residues long. V lost 0 bases, J lost 2 bases, and 10 bases lay in between. CDR3 nucleotides: TGTGCCAGCAGCCAAGATCGACGTCAAAACACTGAAGCTTTCTTT. Translated: CASSQDRRQNTEAFF.

Comment on this clone: This probably arose from a read error, given a far larger clone one base away. The conserved phenylalanine or tryptophan normally closing the CDR3 is absent here, so this likely arose from a read error. It is unclear where the CDR3 begins or ends on the DNA, so no DNA is shown, and the CDR3 is as TCRdb lists it. This rearrangement joins TRBV21-1 to TRBJ1-1; the DNA was not compared with TRBD1, the D call given in the table. TRBV21-1 is termed a pseudogene. The CDR3 numbers 10 amino acids, ends counted. The chain's CDR3 is CASSKDRDSS.

This sequence joins TRBV7-3 and TRBJ2-7, with 8 bases that match TRBD1. The CDR3 consists of 13 residues. In germline, CDR1 is SGHTA, CDR2 FQGTGA. Unmatched junction bases numbered 6, after V lost 5 bases and J lost 6 bases. The CDR3 protein is CASSPTGAGEQYF. The CDR3 nucleotides read TGTGCCAGCAGCCCGACAGGGGCTGGCGAGCAGTACTTC.

V is TRBV2 and J is TRBJ2-2, with a weak D call TRBD2 (6 bases). Germline values: CDR1 SNHLY, CDR2 FYNNEI. CDR3 length: 13 amino acids. With 5 bases removed from V and 7 bases from J, the gap between germline ends came to 11 bases. The CDR3 nucleotides read TGTGCCAGCAGTCCCTCGGGGGTCGGGGAGCTGTTTTTT. It translates to CASSPSGVGELFF. Complete variable domain (other parts from reference TRBV2 and TRBJ2-2): EPEVTQTPSHQVTQMGQEVILRCVPISNHLYFYWYRQILGQKVEFLVSFYNNEISEKSEIFDDQFSVERPDGSNFTLKIRSTKLEDSAMYFCASSPSGVGELFFGEGSRLTVL.

Regarding this clone: This CDR3 is also generated by other DNA sequences in the sample. This chain connects TRBV10-1 to TRBJ1-1, with D tentatively TRBD1 (6 bases). The CDR3 loop spans 11 amino acids. V was pared by 2 bases and J by 8 bases, with 6 bases between. Germline loops: CDR1 WNHNN, CDR2 SYGVQD (reference sequence). The CDR3 is CASSEGTEAFF. CDR3 in DNA: TGCGCCAGCAGTGAGGGGACAGAAGCTTTCTTT.

The V and J genes are TRBV5-1 and TRBJ1-1; no reliable D call. V lost 2 bases and J 2 bases, leaving 10 bases between the germline ends. This CDR3 comprises 14 residues. CDR1 is SGHRS, CDR2 YFSETQ, per germline. As DNA, the CDR3 is TGCGCCAGCAGCTTCCGGACGCCTAACACTGAAGCTTTCTTT. It is translated as CASSFRTPNTEAFF.

The rearrangement links TRBV7-8 to TRBJ1-4; D ambiguous. The CDR3 is made up of 14 amino acids. V was pared by 5 bases and J by 6 bases, with 13 bases between. In germline, CDR1 is SGHVS, CDR2 FQNEAQ. The DNA of the CDR3 is TGTGCCAGCAGCGTTGCCAGTGGCCATGAAAAACTGTTTTTT. Its protein is CASSVASGHEKLFF.

This chain links TRBV4-1 with TRBJ2-7, with TRBD1 matching 11 bases. In germline, CDR1 is MGHRA, CDR2 YSYEKL. The CDR3 has 16 amino acids. V was pared by 4 bases and J by 2 bases, with 7 bases of the junction left unmatched. The CDR3 DNA reads TGCGCCAGCAGCCCGATAGGACAGGGGGCCCCCTACGAGCAGTACTTC. This translates into CASSPIGQGAPYEQYF.

This clone has only one observation. The chain is built from TRBV2 and TRBJ1-1, with unresolved D. Per the germline V gene, CDR1 is SNHLY and CDR2 is FYNNEI. The length of the CDR3 is 14 residues. Deletions cut 1 base from V and 3 bases from J, with 9 bases between. The DNA of the CDR3 is TGTGCCAGCAGTGAAGAGAACTTTTACACTGAAGCTTTCTTT. It translates to CASSEENFYTEAFF.

The chain links TRBV7-9 to TRBJ1-1, with D hard to call. The CDR3 runs to 13 residues. The V and J ends lost 5 bases and 8 bases respectively, with 15 bases between them. Per germline, CDR1 SEHNR and CDR2 FQNEAQ (reference sequence). CDR3 nucleotides: TGTGCCAGCAGCCTTTTAGGAGGGAGGGAAGCTTTCTTT. This translates into CASSLLGGREAFF.

V gene TRBV4-3 combines with J gene TRBJ2-3, with 10 bases matching TRBD2. CDR1 is LGHNA, CDR2 YSLEER, per germline. Trimming at V came to 0 bases and at J to 2 bases, leaving 5 bases not matched to a gene. There are 17 residues in the CDR3. CDR3 residues: CASSQDASGGFTDTQYF. CDR3 nucleotides: TGCGCCAGCAGCCAAGATGCTAGCGGGGGCTTCACAGATACGCAGTATTTT.

The V call is TRBV19, the J call TRBJ2-3, with 9 bases identical to TRBD2. V lost 6 bases to trimming and J lost 0 bases; unmatched junction nucleotides: 4. CDR3 length: 15 amino acids. CDR1 is LNHDA and CDR2 is SQIVND in the germline V gene (reference sequence). The CDR3 sequence is CASRPSGASTDTQYF. The DNA for the CDR3 is TGTGCCAGTAGACCTAGCGGGGCTAGCACAGATACGCAGTATTTT.

The V gene is TRBV6-1, the J gene TRBJ2-4; no clear D gene. Between the trimmed V and J ends, which lost 1 base and 3 bases, there was a span of 7 bases. The CDR3 extends over 14 amino acids. CDR1 and CDR2 from the germline V gene are MNHNS and SASEGT. The CDR3 DNA reads as TGTGCCAGCAGTGAAGGCCAAAACAAAAACATTCAGTACTTC. Its protein is CASSEGQNKNIQYF.

The V and J genes are TRBV4-1 and TRBJ1-1, with D perhaps matching TRBD1 (5 bases). The V gene lost 4 bases and the J gene lost 1 base, with 13 bases spanning the gap. Germline CDR1 and CDR2: MGHRA and YSYEKL. CDR3 size: 15 residues. CDR3 DNA: TGCGCCAGCAGCCTACGGGGCCACGGGAACACTGAAGCTTTCTTT. It is translated as CASSLRGHGNTEAFF.

J is TRBJ1-1 and V is TRBV28; D uncertain. Between the trimmed V and J ends, which lost 6 bases and 3 bases, there was a span of 14 bases. Germline CDR1 and CDR2: MDHEN and SYDVKM. The CDR3 sequence is 14 residues long. CDR3 residues: CASSRRTAYTEAFF. CDR3 nucleotide sequence: TGTGCCAGCAGCCGCCGGACGGCCTACACTGAAGCTTTCTTT.

The chain couples TRBV29-1 to TRBJ2-1; D gene unclear. The CDR3 spans 15 residues. CDR1 is SQVTM, CDR2 ANQGSEA, per germline. Trimming took 6 bases from V and 2 from J, leaving 17 bases between them. CDR3 nucleotides: TGCAGCGTGACCCTTGATTCTTCTCCCTACAATGAGCAGTTCTTC. Its translation is CSVTLDSSPYNEQFF.

Concerning this clone itself: The sample has other DNA sequences that encode this CDR3 too. The J gene is TRBJ2-7, the V gene TRBV5-1; D is possibly TRBD1 (5 bases). The CDR3 runs to 14 residues. Deletions cut 0 bases from V and 2 bases from J, with 9 bases between. Germline V gene sequence: CDR1 SGHRS, CDR2 YFSETQ. The DNA of the CDR3 is TGCGCCAGCAGCTTGGTGGCAGGGACCTACGAGCAGTACTTC. Translating gives CASSLVAGTYEQYF.

The chain recombines TRBV7-8 with TRBJ1-5; D uncertain. Germline V gives CDR1 SGHVS, CDR2 FQNEAQ. CDR3 length: 17 residues. Trimming took 1 base from V and 1 from J, leaving 14 bases between them. CDR3 sequence (DNA): TGTGCCAGCAGCTTAGGCGCCGCGGGAGGAAGCAATCAGCCCCAGCATTTT. Encoded protein: CASSLGAAGGSNQPQHF.